These 21 T cell receptor beta chains originate from one sample sequenced in a study of T cell responses to AZD1222 COVID-19 vaccine. Clones were sequenced by immunoSEQ multiplex PCR, and TCRdb holds only the in-frame ones, with some missing. This sample carries more than 75,000 clones, 70% to 90% of them seen once, and the ten largest clones take roughly 1.7%. The sequencing used peripheral blood, collected on day 0 of AZD1222 vaccination. The receptor source for this set is an adult in good health.

The V and J genes are TRBV19 and TRBJ1-1; possible D gene TRBD1, 6 bases. Germline CDR1 is LNHDA and CDR2 is SQIVND (reference sequence). Trimming pared 5 bases from V and 1 base from J, leaving 17 bases between. This CDR3 spans 16 amino acids. The CDR3 loop is CASSARTGTANTEAFF. Written as DNA, the CDR3 is TGTGCCAGTAGTGCGAGAACAGGGACGGCGAACACTGAAGCTTTCTTT.

The V call is TRBV2, the J call TRBJ1-6, with 9 bases lining up with TRBD1. V was pared by 6 bases and J by 5 bases, with 5 bases of the junction left unmatched. There are 15 residues in the CDR3. CDR1 is SNHLY, CDR2 FYNNEI, per germline. In nucleotides, the CDR3 is TGTGCCAGCAGGGACAGGGGTCCGGATAATTCACCCCTCCACTTT. It translates to CASRDRGPDNSPLHF.

The chain carries TRBV3-1 (or the pseudogene TRBV3-2) and TRBJ2-3; 8 bases are shared with TRBD1. The V gene end was trimmed by 5 bases and the J gene end by 1 base; junction bases not matched to a gene: 2. The CDR3 runs 14 residues. From germline, CDR1 is LGHDT and CDR2 YNNKEL (reference sequence). DNA of the CDR3: TGTGCCAGCAGCGGGACAGGCCGCACAGATACGCAGTATTTT. Protein sequence: CASSGTGRTDTQYF.

This clone appeared once. The chain is built from TRBV5-1 and TRBJ1-1; no reliable D call. Deletions cut 7 bases from V and 1 base from J, with 17 bases between. CDR1 SGHRS and CDR2 YFSETQ come from the germline V gene. CDR3 length: 15 amino acids. CDR3 nucleotides: TGCGCCAGCGCATTGTCACCAGGCTCGAACACTGAAGCTTTCTTT. Translation: CASALSPGSNTEAFF.

J is TRBJ1-1 and V is TRBV19; tentative D call: TRBD1 (5 bases). Germline values: CDR1 LNHDA, CDR2 SQIVND (reference sequence). CDR3 length: 15 amino acids. V was shortened by 6 bases and J by 6 bases, with 20 bases between the two germline ends. DNA of the CDR3: TGTGCCAGTAGCAGTTCAGGGCGGGGAATGGCTGAAGCTTTCTTT. Residues: CASSSSGRGMAEAFF.

The DNA of the CDR3 is TGTGCCAGCAGCTTGCGGACAGGGCGGAATTCACCCCTCCACTTT. Translation gives CASSLRTGRNSPLHF. This chain links TRBV5-6 with TRBJ1-6; 8 bases agree with TRBD1. Trimming took 1 base from V and 7 from J; bases not matched to a gene: 4. Germline assignment: CDR1 SGHDT and CDR2 YYEEEE. The CDR3 is 15 residues long.

This clone is a singleton in its sample. The chain joins TRBV30 to TRBJ1-4, with D perhaps TRBD1 (5 bases). V lost 0 bases and J lost 7, with 9 bases in between. The germline gives CDR1 GTSNPN, CDR2 SVGIG (reference sequence). The CDR3 is 13 amino acids. CDR3 DNA sequence: TGTGCCTGGAGTGTACAGGCGGGTGAAAAACTGTTTTTT. This translates into CAWSVQAGEKLFF.

This sequence joins TRBV5-1 and TRBJ1-6; TRBD1 is a possible D gene (5 bases). There are 15 residues in the CDR3. V was pared by 0 bases and J by 6 bases, with 10 bases between. The V gene's germline CDR1 is SGHRS and CDR2 YFSETQ. The CDR3: CASSLEGAGNSPLHF. As DNA, the CDR3 is TGCGCCAGCAGCTTGGAAGGGGCGGGTAATTCACCCCTCCACTTT.

The chain couples TRBV7-9 to TRBJ1-5; no definite D call. The germline V gene has CDR1 SEHNR and CDR2 FQNEAQ (reference sequence). The CDR3 totals 13 residues. The V and J ends lost 3 bases and 8 bases respectively, with 11 bases between them. CDR3 protein: CASSFNGPEPQHF. The DNA for the CDR3 is TGTGCCAGCAGCTTCAACGGTCCGGAGCCCCAGCATTTT.

This clone was observed a single time. The CDR3 loop reads CASCINSYNEQFF. CDR3 DNA sequence: TGTGCCAGTTGCATCAATTCCTACAATGAGCAGTTCTTC. The rearrangement uses TRBV6-5 and TRBJ2-1, with no clear D. V shed 9 bases and J shed 1 base, with 10 bases lying between them. The length of the CDR3 is 13 residues. Germline assignment: CDR1 MNHEY and CDR2 SVGAGI.

Only one count was recorded for this clone. This chain uses TRBV30 with TRBJ2-7; 9 nucleotides align to TRBD1. The ends lost 0 bases at V and 4 bases at J; junction bases unmatched: 13. Per germline, CDR1 GTSNPN and CDR2 SVGIG (reference sequence). CDR3 length: 17 amino acids. The CDR3 is CAWSVLLDTGGAYEQYF. In DNA form, the CDR3 reads TGTGCCTGGAGTGTACTCCTCGATACAGGGGGCGCGTACGAGCAGTACTTC.

The chain joins TRBV28 to TRBJ2-6; either TRBD1 or TRBD2 may fit D (5 bases each). This CDR3 spans 16 amino acids. Trimming left V 5 bases short and J 0 bases short, with 11 bases between. Looked up from germline, CDR1 is MDHEN and CDR2 is SYDVKM. The CDR3 loop is CASSPHGTSGANVLTF. In nucleotides, the CDR3 is TGTGCCAGCAGTCCGCATGGGACCTCTGGGGCCAACGTCCTGACTTTC.

The chain carries TRBV28 and TRBJ2-7; no definite D call. Germline loops: CDR1 MDHEN, CDR2 SYDVKM. The length of the CDR3 is 13 residues. Trimming stripped 5 bases from V and 1 base from J, with 9 bases between. The DNA of the CDR3 is TGTGCCAGCAGTCTCCTTCGGTCCTACGAGCAGTACTTC. Encoded protein: CASSLLRSYEQYF.

The rearrangement uses TRBV3-1 (or the pseudogene TRBV3-2) and TRBJ1-1; a possible D gene is TRBD1 (5 bases). The germline CDR1 and CDR2 sequences are LGHDT and YNNKEL (reference sequence). Trimming took 1 base from V and 6 from J, leaving 9 bases between them. The CDR3 covers 13 residues. The CDR3 nucleotides read TGTGCCAGCAGCCAAGGCCGGGGGGCTGAAGCTTTCTTT. Translation gives CASSQGRGAEAFF.

This clone was seen a single time. The V call is TRBV9, the J call TRBJ2-7; D is perhaps TRBD2 (5 bases). The CDR3 is 15 amino acids. The ends were cut back, 0 bases at V and 3 bases at J, with 13 bases in the middle. Germline V lookup: CDR1 SGDLS, CDR2 YYNGEE. The CDR3 here is CASSVGFREGYEQYF. The DNA for the CDR3 is TGTGCCAGCAGCGTAGGGTTCCGGGAAGGCTACGAGCAGTACTTC. The full variable domain, its missing parts supplied by reference TRBV9 and TRBJ2-7, is DSGVTQTPKHLITATGQRVTLRCSPRSGDLSVYWYQQSLDQGLQFLIQYYNGEERAKGNILERFSAQQFPDLHSELNLSSLELGDSALYFCASSVGFREGYEQYFGPGTRLTVT.

This clone has just a few counts. CDR3 in DNA: TGTGCCAGCAGCTTAACCGGGACAGCCGTTTCACCCCTCCACTTT. This gives the protein CASSLTGTAVSPLHF. The chain is built from TRBV7-3 and TRBJ1-6, with 7 bases lining up with TRBD1. J gave up 9 bases and V 0 bases, and 5 bases lay outside the gene matches. Germline V gene lookup returns CDR1 SGHTA and CDR2 FQGTGA. This CDR3 is built from 15 residues.

The chain combines TRBV11-2 with TRBJ1-2, with no clear D. Germline V gene data show CDR1 as SGHAT and CDR2 as FQNNGV. The CDR3 length is 13 residues. V lost 5 bases and J 5 bases, leaving 12 bases between the germline ends. DNA for the CDR3: TGTGCCAGCAGCCCCCAACAACAGTATGGCTACACCTTC. Residues: CASSPQQQYGYTF.

V usage is TRBV6-5 and J usage is TRBJ1-1, with D possibly being TRBD1 (5 bases). This CDR3 has 11 amino acids. Deletions cut 8 bases from V and 7 bases from J, with 11 bases between. The germline V gene has CDR1 MNHEY and CDR2 SVGAGI. This CDR3 reads CASLRGSEAFF. The CDR3 DNA follows: TGTGCCAGCCTTAGGGGCAGTGAAGCTTTCTTT.

The CDR3 nucleotides read TGTGCCTGGGGCCGGACAGTCTCTGGAAACACCATATATTTT. It codes for CAWGRTVSGNTIYF. The J gene is TRBJ1-3, the V gene TRBV30, with D maybe TRBD1 (6 bases). The CDR3 loop spans 14 amino acids. V was clipped by 5 bases and J by 0 bases, with 11 bases between them. Germline CDR1 and CDR2: GTSNPN and SVGIG (reference sequence).

This sequence joins TRBV7-2 and TRBJ1-2; D gene uncertain. Trimming removed 0 bases at V and 8 bases at J, with 7 bases between. The CDR3 has 12 residues. Germline V gene data show CDR1 as SGHTA and CDR2 as FQGNSA. As DNA, the CDR3 is TGTGCCAGCAGCTTAGCAGTTGGGGGCTACACCTTC. This gives the protein CASSLAVGGYTF.

J is TRBJ1-2 and V is TRBV9, with TRBD1 as a possible D gene (5 bases). The CDR3 is made up of 15 amino acids. V lost 3 bases, J lost 5 bases, and 17 bases lay in between. Germline assignment: CDR1 SGDLS and CDR2 YYNGEE. The DNA of the CDR3 is TGTGCCAGCAGCGAACGGGACGCAGGATTTTATGGCTACACCTTC. It is translated as CASSERDAGFYGYTF. Drawing the rest from reference TRBV9 and TRBJ1-2, the complete variable domain is DSGVTQTPKHLITATGQRVTLRCSPRSGDLSVYWYQQSLDQGLQFLIQYYNGEERAKGNILERFSAQQFPDLHSELNLSSLELGDSALYFCASSERDAGFYGYTFGSGTRLTVV.